This T cell receptor (beta chain) was sequenced in a study of blood T cells in healthy people across ages (dated by TCRdb to between 2014 and 2017). As for the study more broadly: In model experiments, template switching captured about one uniquely barcoded TCR beta cDNA molecule for every two T cells. The donors were split into four age groups: young (average around 17 years), middle-aged (roughly 39), aged (over 55) and long-lived (roughly 88). Donors of different ages were randomly distributed across sequencing lanes to avoid experimental bias. For two donors (one aged 18 to 30 and one aged 80 or older), the study analyzed two additional independent replicas of 1 million unique cDNA reads from the same blood draw. The study measured age-related changes in TCR beta repertoire diversity using deep sequencing normalized with unique cDNA molecular identifiers. On the study overall, not on this receptor specifically: The long-lived group showed more naive CD4+ T cells, fewer expanded clones and increased TCR diversity than the aged group, suggesting age selection. Observed TCR beta diversity per million T cells fell roughly linearly with age, and a significant reduction was already apparent by age around 39. Because profiling used bulk unsorted PBMCs, naive and antigen-experienced compartments could not be compared conclusively. The CMV infection status of donors was not known, potentially confounding age-related changes in expanded clonotypes. A strong correlation was found between observed TCR beta diversity and the percentage of naive T cells measured by flow cytometry. Total diversity estimates from one million sequenced T cells were considered lower bounds and underestimates.

Points on this clonotype: The clone's antigen remains unknown. The record has no base qualities; no much larger clone is one base away.

Receptor amplification or capture employed 5' RACE. The second PCR ran for roughly 6 to 11 cycles and used a J-beta primer mix along with a sample-barcoded 5' primer. A template-switch 5' adaptor carrying 12 random nucleotides introduced a unique molecular identifier onto each TCR beta cDNA molecule. Each sample yielded at least 2.5 million CDR3-containing paired-end reads. The Mint cDNA synthesis kit, primed by a TRBC-specific oligonucleotide, was used to synthesize first-strand cDNA from all RNA. All cDNA was treated with uracil-DNA glycosylase and then went through a first 18-cycle PCR with the universal primers M1SS and BC2_uni_R. Regarding the original processing steps: For normalization, 1 million high-quality reads were randomly selected from each sample, with every read carrying a distinct molecular identifier. Reads with shared molecular identifiers were discarded instead of being binned into consensus sequences. MiTCR, set to a Q25 quality threshold and the strictest error-elimination algorithm, was used for CDR3 identification, clonotype clustering and error correction. Lower-bound total TCR beta diversity was estimated with a nonparametric unseen species model using Euler transformation. TCRdb took the public reads, trimmed them with fastp at Q25, ran MiXCR for clone calling and kept in-frame beta chains. Every CDR3 protein is listed once, alongside the most common genes and DNA of its rows. Clone size and V and J calls follow TCRdb, not the original study. The sample profile shows around 1,900,000 distinct CDR3 sequences; about 39% of them were found once. About 23% of the sample comes from the top ten.

Taken from cysteine to phenylalanine, the CDR3 has 13 residues. The only DNA kept is the CDR3, 39 bases in frame from the first base. V gives up 3 bases and J gives up 10 bases, and the segment between their germline ends measures 14 bases. The roughly 39 donors, aged about 6 to 100 years, were systemically healthy Caucasian individuals from Russia. Approximately 11 milliliters of peripheral blood were drawn from each donor into EDTA-treated Vacutainer tubes. Ficoll-Paque density-gradient centrifugation was used to isolate PBMCs, with at least 7 million obtained per sample. Trizol reagent was used to extract total RNA from PBMCs, with at least 5.5 micrograms per sample. Naive CD45RAhigh/CD27high T cell percentages were measured by flow cytometry on a PBMC aliquot from every donor.

This TCR was sampled from a human donor in good health. The chain is assembled from TRBV12-3 or TRBV12-4 and TRBJ2-3; the D gene is perhaps TRBD2, on 6 matching bases. Sequencing input: blood. In nucleotides, the sequence is TGTGCCAGCAGTTTCGGCAGGGAGGTTTCGCAGTATTTT. This yields the protein CASSFGREVSQYF.